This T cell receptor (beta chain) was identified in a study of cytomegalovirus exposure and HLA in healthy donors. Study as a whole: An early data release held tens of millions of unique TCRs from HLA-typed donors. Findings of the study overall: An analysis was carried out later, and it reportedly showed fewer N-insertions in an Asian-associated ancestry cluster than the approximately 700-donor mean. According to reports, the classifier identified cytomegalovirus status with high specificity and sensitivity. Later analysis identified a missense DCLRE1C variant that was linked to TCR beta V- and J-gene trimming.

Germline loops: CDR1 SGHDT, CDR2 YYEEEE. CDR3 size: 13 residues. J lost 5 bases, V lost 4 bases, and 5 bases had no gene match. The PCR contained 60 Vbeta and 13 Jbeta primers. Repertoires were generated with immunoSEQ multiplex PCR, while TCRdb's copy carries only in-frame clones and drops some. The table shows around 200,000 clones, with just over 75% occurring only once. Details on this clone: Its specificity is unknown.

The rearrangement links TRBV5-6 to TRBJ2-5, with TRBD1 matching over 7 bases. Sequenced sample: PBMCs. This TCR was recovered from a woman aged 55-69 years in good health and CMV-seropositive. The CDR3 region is CASSPDRVETQYF. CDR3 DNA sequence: TGTGCCAGCAGCCCAGACAGGGTTGAGACCCAGTACTTC.